The sequence of this T cell receptor beta chain was determined in a study of graft-versus-host responses after intestinal transplantation. Study information: Anti-thymocyte globulin served as induction for all recipients, who then took tacrolimus and steroids for approximately 3 years.

Assay: immunoSEQ multiplex PCR; the TCRdb copy retains only in-frame clones and omits some. The sample comprises 80,000 to 100,000 clones, around nine tenths of which are singletons, and roughly 0.37% rests with the top ten. For this clone: Its antigen is unidentified.

Study results and limitations: Some GvH clones were seen earlier in gut or blood, suggesting intestinal origin. An association linked early post-transplant HvG declines with peak circulating GvH clone levels. Allograft graft-versus-host to host-versus-graft clonal ratios ran high in patients with graft-donor T cell macrochimerism.

The source was unstimulated CD4+ T cells sorted from spleen or lymph node cells, collected before intestinal transplant. The sequence was collected from a human donor who received an intestinal transplant.

The CDR3 DNA reads as TGTGCCAGCAGTGAACAGAATAGCAATCAGCCCCAGCATTTT. This sequence encodes CASSEQNSNQPQHF. The chain links TRBV28 to TRBJ1-5; D remains ambiguous. From germline, CDR1 is MDHEN and CDR2 SYDVKM. V gave up 5 bases and J gave up 0 bases, with 8 bases separating them. The CDR3 has 14 residues.